The 27 T cell receptor beta chains below all came from one sample that was sequenced in a study of blood T cells in healthy people across ages. Using a J-beta primer mix together with a sample-barcoded 5' primer, a second PCR was run for roughly 7 to 11 cycles. One entry per CDR3 protein, called by TCRdb with MiXCR from the 5' RACE reads. Counted here are roughly 800,000 distinct CDR3 sequences, around 25% occurring once; the ten biggest clones make up 3.7%. This sample also belongs to another study, concerning T cells of mothers and their children.

Sequencing input: blood. These receptors were obtained from a boy aged 5-17 years in good health.

The V and J genes are TRBV10-3 and TRBJ2-7, with D perhaps TRBD1 (6 bases). CDR1 and CDR2 from the germline V gene are ENHRY and SYGVKD. The CDR3 extends over 14 amino acids. V was cut by 7 bases and J by 4 bases, with 17 bases left in between. CDR3 coding DNA: TGTGCCATCAAGGGGACAAGTTCGGTTTACGAGCAGTACTTC. The encoded protein is CAIKGTSSVYEQYF.

The V call is TRBV7-9, the J call TRBJ2-6; weak D call: TRBD2 (5 bases). V was cut by 11 bases and J by 0 bases, with 20 bases left in between. The germline CDR1 and CDR2 sequences are SEHNR and FQNEAQ (reference sequence). CDR3 length equals 17 residues. CDR3 sequence (DNA): TGTGCCTATAAAGTAGAGGGAATGAGCTCTGGGGCCAACGTCCTGACTTTC. Residues: CAYKVEGMSSGANVLTF.

This clonotype has at least ten counts. The chain couples TRBV6-2 or TRBV6-3 to TRBJ2-5; 10 nucleotides align to TRBD1. The J call is in doubt because the DNA end fits TRBJ2-7 better. The CDR3 has 16 residues. From germline, CDR1 is MNHEY and CDR2 SVGEGT. The CDR3, as DNA: TGTGCCAGCAGTTACGGCCGAGGGACAGGGGTCGACGAGCAGTACTTC. This encodes CASSYGRGTGVDEQYF.

The genes are TRBV2 and TRBJ2-1; 7 bases align to TRBD2. The CDR3 is 15 residues long. Germline-derived CDR1 and CDR2 are SNHLY and FYNNEI. V was clipped by 2 bases and J by 2 bases; unmatched bases: 3. The CDR3 loop is CASSEQTSPYNEQFF. The CDR3 DNA follows: TGTGCCAGCAGTGAACAGACTAGCCCCTACAATGAGCAGTTCTTC.

V is TRBV28 and J is TRBJ2-1; D possibly matches TRBD1 or TRBD2 (8 bases each). Trimming removed 3 bases from V and 6 bases from J, with 21 bases in between. Per germline, CDR1 MDHEN and CDR2 SYDVKM. This CDR3 has 17 amino acids. CDR3 protein: CASSFPSGRTGGNEQFF. The CDR3 DNA is TGTGCCAGCAGTTTTCCCAGCGGGAGAACAGGGGGCAATGAGCAGTTCTTC.

The J gene is TRBJ2-7, the V gene TRBV6-5; possibly TRBD2 for D (6 bases). Trimming shortened V by 6 bases and J by 0 bases, and 9 bases separated the two germline ends. Germline CDR1 reads MNHEY; CDR2 reads SVGAGI. This CDR3 has 13 amino acids. The CDR3 DNA is TGTGCCAGCAGAACAGCGGGCTCCTACGAGCAGTACTTC. This sequence encodes CASRTAGSYEQYF.

The chain is built from TRBV12-3 or TRBV12-4 and TRBJ2-7, with a tentative D call TRBD2 (7 bases). CDR3 length: 14 residues. Trimming stripped 6 bases from V and 2 bases from J, with 14 bases between. DNA of the CDR3: TGTGCCAGCAGGGAGGGGGGGTATACCTACGAGCAGTACTTC. This gives the protein CASREGGYTYEQYF.

This clonotype has a handful of counts. The rearrangement links TRBV7-8 to TRBJ2-5; the D call may be TRBD1 or TRBD2 (5 bases each). The tail of the sequence fits TRBJ2-7 better, so the J call may be wrong. Per the germline V gene, CDR1 is SGHVS and CDR2 is FQNEAQ. The CDR3 is made up of 12 amino acids. CDR3 DNA sequence: TGTGCCAGCAGCTTCGAGGGACACGAGCAGTACTTC. Translation gives CASSFEGHEQYF.

The rearrangement links TRBV7-2 to TRBJ2-1; tentatively, D is TRBD2 (6 bases). Trimming removed 8 bases from V and 8 bases from J, with 22 bases in between. This CDR3 contains 15 residues. The germline gives CDR1 SGHTA, CDR2 FQGNSA. CDR3 DNA sequence: TGTGCCAGCCAAAGTGGGGGACTGGCTACAGATGAGCAGTTCTTC. This gives the protein CASQSGGLATDEQFF.

This sequence joins TRBV6-2 or TRBV6-3 and TRBJ2-3; D unclear. The V end lost 2 bases, the J end lost 5 bases, and 5 bases lay between the germline ends. The germline gives CDR1 MNHEY, CDR2 SVGEGT. The CDR3 consists of 12 residues. For the CDR3, the DNA is TGTGCCAGCAGTTACAATCGAGATACGCAGTATTTT. Translation gives CASSYNRDTQYF.

This clonotype has just a few counts. The chain links TRBV6-5 to TRBJ2-7; possible D gene TRBD2, 6 bases. Per germline, CDR1 MNHEY and CDR2 SVGAGI. The CDR3 loop spans 15 amino acids. V lost 0 bases and J lost 7, with 16 bases in between. Here the CDR3 reads CASSYSIGWAGEQYF. CDR3 bases: TGTGCCAGCAGTTACTCGATCGGCTGGGCGGGGGAGCAGTACTTC.

This clonotype was seen only a few times. The chain links TRBV29-1 to TRBJ2-1; D gene unclear. Germline CDR1 reads SQVTM; CDR2 reads ANQGSEA. V lost 3 bases and J lost 0, with 9 bases in between. The CDR3 sequence is 14 residues long. The chain's CDR3 is CSVDSGTSYNEQFF. The CDR3 region has the DNA TGCAGCGTTGACTCGGGTACCTCCTACAATGAGCAGTTCTTC.

V gene TRBV19 combines with J gene TRBJ1-1; D is ambiguous. V shed 3 bases and J shed 6 bases, with 11 bases lying between them. The CDR3 is 13 amino acids. Germline CDR1 is LNHDA and CDR2 is SQIVND (reference sequence). DNA of the CDR3: TGTGCCAGTAGTATGCCGGAGAGGCCTGAAGCTTTCTTT. Protein product: CASSMPERPEAFF.

The table lists this clonotype with a count of one. V and J are TRBV6-2 or TRBV6-3 and TRBJ2-4; D tentatively fits TRBD1 or TRBD2 (5 bases each). The ends were cut back, 8 bases at V and 0 bases at J, with 14 bases in the middle. Germline CDR1 and CDR2: MNHEY and SVGEGT. The CDR3 is made up of 15 amino acids. CDR3 nucleotides: TGTGCCAGCTTGGGGACGCCCTTAGCCAAAAACATTCAGTACTTC. Protein sequence: CASLGTPLAKNIQYF.

This clonotype was detected a few times. This chain joins TRBV5-6 and TRBJ1-1; no clear D gene. The CDR3 extends over 13 amino acids. Looked up from germline, CDR1 is SGHDT and CDR2 is YYEEEE. V was pared by 3 bases and J by 0 bases, with 6 bases between. This CDR3 is CASSSSLNTEAFF. As DNA, the CDR3 is TGTGCCAGCAGCTCCTCCCTGAACACTGAAGCTTTCTTT.

This chain uses TRBV7-2 with TRBJ2-1, with 9 bases identical to TRBD1. Germline values: CDR1 SGHTA, CDR2 FQGNSA. Unmatched junction bases numbered 9, after V lost 5 bases and J lost 7 bases. The CDR3 runs to 15 residues. CDR3 sequence: CASSARTGARNEQFF. CDR3 DNA sequence: TGTGCCAGCAGCGCCCGGACAGGGGCACGGAATGAGCAGTTCTTC.

The chain carries TRBV7-7 and TRBJ2-1; unclear D gene. CDR3 size: 13 residues. Germline lookup yields CDR1 SSHAT and CDR2 FNYEAQ (reference sequence). In DNA, the CDR3 is TGTGCTATGGGTGCCAGCTCCTACAATGAGCAGTTCTTC. This translates into CAMGASSYNEQFF. The whole variable domain, remainder taken from reference TRBV7-7 and TRBJ2-1, is GAGVSQSPRYKVTKRGQDVTLRCDPISSHATLYWYQQALGQGPEFLTYFNYEAQPDKSGLPSDRFSAERPEGSISTLTIQRTEQRDSAMYRCAMGASSYNEQFFGPGTRLTVL.

The rearrangement links TRBV7-2 to TRBJ2-3; 11 positions match TRBD1. V was clipped by 5 bases and J by 2 bases; unmatched bases: 6. The CDR3 has 16 amino acids. Germline-derived CDR1 and CDR2 are SGHTA and FQGNSA. The CDR3 DNA sequence: TGTGCCAGCAGCCTGGACAGGGGGCTGAACACAGATACGCAGTATTTT. It is translated as CASSLDRGLNTDTQYF.

The chain has TRBV12-3 or TRBV12-4 and TRBJ2-1; TRBD2 is a possible D gene (5 bases). V was pared by 6 bases and J by 6 bases, with 15 bases between. The CDR3 extends over 14 amino acids. The CDR3 loop reads CASSQPRGPNEQFF. The CDR3 bases are TGTGCCAGCAGCCAGCCCAGAGGGCCCAATGAGCAGTTCTTC.

This clonotype has more than one count but fewer than ten. The V and J genes are TRBV9 and TRBJ2-3, with D possibly called TRBD1 or TRBD2 (5 bases each). Trimming left V 0 bases short and J 0 bases short, with 8 bases between. This CDR3 spans 15 amino acids. The germline CDR1 and CDR2 sequences are SGDLS and YYNGEE. CDR3 in amino acids: CASSVAGRSTDTQYF. The CDR3 DNA follows: TGTGCCAGCAGCGTAGCGGGGCGGAGCACAGATACGCAGTATTTT.

This sequence joins TRBV9 and TRBJ2-5, with 9 bases identical to TRBD2. Looked up from germline, CDR1 is SGDLS and CDR2 is YYNGEE. This CDR3 is built from 17 residues. V gave up 0 bases and J gave up 5 bases; unmatched junction bases: 11. The CDR3 DNA follows: TGTGCCAGCAGCGTAGATTTGGGTAGGGGACTAGCCGAGACCCAGTACTTC. It yields the protein CASSVDLGRGLAETQYF.

A few counts support this clonotype. The chain carries TRBV4-3 and TRBJ1-4; no reliable D call. CDR1 and CDR2 (germline): LGHNA, YSLEER. V was trimmed by 1 base and J by 0 bases, leaving 12 bases between them. This CDR3 comprises 17 residues. CDR3 in amino acids: CASSQGLRDSTNEKLFF. CDR3 nucleotides: TGCGCCAGCAGCCAAGGGCTCAGAGATTCAACTAATGAAAAACTGTTTTTT.

The V call is TRBV7-2, the J call TRBJ2-7, with D maybe TRBD2 (5 bases). This CDR3 has 13 residues. Germline lookup yields CDR1 SGHTA and CDR2 FQGNSA. Deletions cut 5 bases from V and 0 bases from J, with 8 bases between. The CDR3 sequence: CASSPLVSYEQYF. The DNA of the CDR3 is TGTGCCAGCAGCCCACTAGTCTCCTACGAGCAGTACTTC.

This clonotype was seen only once. The CDR3 does not close with the conserved phenylalanine or tryptophan, likely indicating a read error. J is TRBJ2-1 and V is TRBV11-2; TRBD2 agrees at 7 bases. The V and J ends lost 3 bases and 6 bases, in that order; junction bases with no gene match: 2. Germline V CDR1 and CDR2: SGHAT, FQNNGV. The CDR3 runs to 13 residues. Written as DNA, the CDR3 is TGTGCCAGCAGCTTTTCTAGCGGCAATGAGCAGTTCCTC. This codes for CASSFSSGNEQFL.

V and J are TRBV2 and TRBJ2-5, with 10 nucleotides matching TRBD2. The J call may not be correct, given that the DNA end is closer to TRBJ2-1. Germline V gene data show CDR1 as SNHLY and CDR2 as FYNNEI. The CDR3 is made up of 16 amino acids. Here the CDR3 reads CASSENVELAGNEQFF. The CDR3 region has the DNA TGTGCCAGCAGTGAAAATGTAGAACTAGCGGGGAATGAGCAGTTCTTC.

The rearrangement uses TRBV6-2 or TRBV6-3 and TRBJ2-6, with TRBD1 matching 7 bases. Looked up from germline, CDR1 is MNHEY and CDR2 is SVGEGT. The V and J ends lost 0 bases and 0 bases, in that order; junction bases with no gene match: 17. The length of the CDR3 is 22 residues. The CDR3 nucleotides read TGTGCCAGCAGTTACTCGAGGAGCGGCCGGGGACAGACGCGCTCTGGGGCCAACGTCCTGACTTTC. As protein: CASSYSRSGRGQTRSGANVLTF.

This clonotype was seen a few times. The genes are TRBV5-1 and TRBJ2-5; 7 bases agree with TRBD1. The DNA end is more similar to TRBJ2-1, so the J call may be wrong. The CDR3 is made up of 16 amino acids. The germline V gene has CDR1 SGHRS and CDR2 YFSETQ. The CDR3: CASATARGGAGNEQFF. In DNA, the CDR3 is TGCGCCAGTGCCACGGCGAGAGGGGGCGCCGGCAATGAGCAGTTCTTC.